The clone carrying this TCR beta chain has a single count. The table came from immunoSEQ multiplex PCR; TCRdb's copy has only in-frame clones and leaves some out. The table has roughly 200,000 clones, approximately 80% seen once. The data stem from a study of blood T cell repertoires in COVID-19. This CDR3 has 15 amino acids. From germline, CDR1 is MGHDK and CDR2 SYGVNS. The ends were cut back, 3 bases at V and 0 bases at J, with 11 bases in the middle. The sequenced material came from peripheral blood. This receptor was obtained from a woman aged 40 to 50 with COVID-19, enrolled during active disease. This rearrangement joins TRBV25-1 to TRBJ1-2; D is undetermined. This CDR3 reads CASSDPGLTNYGYTF. The DNA for the CDR3 is TGTGCCAGCAGTGACCCAGGATTAACTAACTATGGCTACACCTTC.